Sequencing of this T cell receptor (beta chain) was carried out in a study of cytomegalovirus exposure and HLA in healthy donors. Germline-derived CDR1 and CDR2 are MDHEN and SYDVKM. V was clipped by 5 bases and J by 5 bases; unmatched bases: 12. This CDR3 has 15 amino acids. With 60 Vbeta and 13 Jbeta primers, the PCR was carried out. The protocol was immunoSEQ multiplex PCR, while the TCRdb copy is restricted to in-frame clones and leaves out a portion. This sample has 140,000 to 150,000 clones, with roughly four fifths found just once. The V gene is TRBV28, the J gene TRBJ2-7; TRBD2 matches at 7 bases. This receptor was identified in a woman aged 55-69 years in good health and CMV-seropositive. Material: PBMCs. This chain's CDR3 is CASSNQGLGTDEQYF. DNA of the CDR3: TGTGCCAGCAGTAATCAAGGACTAGGTACCGACGAGCAGTACTTC.